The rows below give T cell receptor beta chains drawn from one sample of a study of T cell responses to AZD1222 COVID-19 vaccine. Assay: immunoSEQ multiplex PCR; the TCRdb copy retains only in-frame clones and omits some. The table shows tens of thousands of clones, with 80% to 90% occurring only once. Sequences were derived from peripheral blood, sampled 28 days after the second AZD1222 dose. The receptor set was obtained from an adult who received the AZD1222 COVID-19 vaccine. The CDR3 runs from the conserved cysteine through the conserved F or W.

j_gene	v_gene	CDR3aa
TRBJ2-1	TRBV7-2	CASSPGRDFYNEQFF
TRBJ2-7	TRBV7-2	CASSWAGRSYEQYF
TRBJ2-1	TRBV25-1	CASRRTSGGSSYNEQFF
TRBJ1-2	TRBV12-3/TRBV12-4	CASSLGNYGYTF
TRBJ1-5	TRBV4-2	CASSQTGTVISREPQHF
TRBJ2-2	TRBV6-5	CASREGANTGELFF
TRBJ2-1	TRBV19	CASSSLARPLGEQFF
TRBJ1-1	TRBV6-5	CASSNRLIHTEAFF
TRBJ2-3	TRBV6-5	CASSSLAAPRDTQYF
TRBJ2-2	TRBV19	CASYQRGHQRPELFF
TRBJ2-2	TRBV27	CASSFRQNTGELFF
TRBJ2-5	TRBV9	CASSVVAGDGETQYF
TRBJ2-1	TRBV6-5	CASRTSGSGIEQFF
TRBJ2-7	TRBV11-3	CASSLGSGFYEQYF
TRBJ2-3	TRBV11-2	CASSPGTSFTDTQYF
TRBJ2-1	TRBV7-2	CASSLESGRNPNEQFF
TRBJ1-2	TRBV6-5	CASSRAGGYYGYTF
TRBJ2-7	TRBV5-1	CASSLGPGVGGYEQYF
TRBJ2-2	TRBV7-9	CASSLARAGTGELFF
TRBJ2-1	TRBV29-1	CSKTSGGASEQFF
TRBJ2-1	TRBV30	CAWTNLREGSYNEQFF
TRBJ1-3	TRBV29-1	CSVELQVSGNTIYF
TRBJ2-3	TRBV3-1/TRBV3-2	CASSQAVVGSSQYF
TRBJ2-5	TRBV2	CASTPGLRGGETQYF
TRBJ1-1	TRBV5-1	CASSLAGGMNTEAFF
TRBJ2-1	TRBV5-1	CASSKSSASYNEQFF
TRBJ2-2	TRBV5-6	CASSPPTGGSHTGELFF
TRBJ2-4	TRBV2	CASRGAGSDIQYF
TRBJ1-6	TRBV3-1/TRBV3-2	CASSQTRNSPLHF
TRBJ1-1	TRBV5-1	CASLPSWENTEAFF
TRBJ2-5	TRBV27	CASSLTGGLETQYF
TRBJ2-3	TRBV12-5	CASGRERTGSHTDTQYF
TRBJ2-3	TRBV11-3	CASSLDGGQGTDTQYF
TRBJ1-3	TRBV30	CAWSVGSRNTIYF
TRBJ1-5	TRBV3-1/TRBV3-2	CASSQDRNQPQHF
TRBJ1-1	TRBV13	CASLVRGTEAFF
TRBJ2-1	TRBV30	CAWSVSAYNEQFF
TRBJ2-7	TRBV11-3	CASFNPLDEQYF
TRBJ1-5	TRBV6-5	CASSRQPNQPQHF
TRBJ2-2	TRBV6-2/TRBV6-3	CASSYSSAGVRNTGELFF
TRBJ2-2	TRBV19	CASKRNTGELFF
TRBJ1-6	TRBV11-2	CASSFDRGSYNSPLHF
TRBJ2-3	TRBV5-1	CASSLGLAGPSTDTQYF
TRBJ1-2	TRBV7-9	CASSLAGDRGGYGYTF
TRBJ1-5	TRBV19	CASSKGQGHQPQHF